One sample yielded the 14 T cell receptor beta chains listed below, sequenced in a study of T cell responses to AZD1222 COVID-19 vaccine. Assay used: immunoSEQ multiplex PCR; TCRdb lists only in-frame clones, some missing. The sample contains 40,000 to 45,000 clones, over 80% of which appear only once. The source material was peripheral blood, sampled on day 0 of AZD1222 vaccination. Receptor source: an adult in good health.

The V and J genes are TRBV5-1 and TRBJ2-7; D possibly corresponds to TRBD1 (5 bases). Trimming cost V 0 bases and J 7 bases, with 17 bases left between them. There are 15 residues in the CDR3. Germline V gene lookup returns CDR1 SGHRS and CDR2 YFSETQ. The CDR3 region is CASSLANPQGGEQYF. In nucleotides, the CDR3 is TGCGCCAGCAGCTTGGCCAACCCCCAGGGCGGAGAGCAGTACTTC.

There are a few counts of this clone. This chain connects TRBV6-4 to TRBJ2-7; 9 bases match TRBD2. The J segment lost 2 bases and the V segment lost 6 bases, leaving 5 bases of the junction unmatched. The V gene's germline CDR1 is MRHNA and CDR2 SNTAGT. CDR3 length: 14 amino acids. The CDR3 here is CASSVIAGAYEQYF. The CDR3, as DNA: TGTGCCAGCAGCGTCATAGCGGGGGCCTACGAGCAGTACTTC.

The rearrangement uses TRBV4-1 and TRBJ2-4, with 9 bases that match TRBD1. Unmatched junction bases numbered 3, after V lost 0 bases and J lost 0 bases. The CDR3 consists of 17 residues. CDR1 and CDR2 (germline): MGHRA, YSYEKL. The CDR3 bases are TGCGCCAGCAGCCAAGAGGGGACAGGGCTAGCCAAAAACATTCAGTACTTC. As protein: CASSQEGTGLAKNIQYF.

The chain joins TRBV3-1 (or the pseudogene TRBV3-2) to TRBJ2-7, with 9 bases identical to TRBD1. The germline V gene has CDR1 LGHDT and CDR2 YNNKEL (reference sequence). The J segment lost 2 bases and the V segment lost 4 bases, leaving 3 bases of the junction unmatched. This CDR3 comprises 14 residues. For the CDR3, the DNA is TGTGCCAGCAGCCTCGGGACAGGGCCCTACGAGCAGTACTTC. As protein: CASSLGTGPYEQYF.

V and J are TRBV29-1 and TRBJ1-1; D is unresolved. This CDR3 has 12 residues. V was trimmed by 6 bases and J by 0 bases, leaving 8 bases between them. Germline CDR1 and CDR2: SQVTM and ANQGSEA. CDR3 coding DNA: TGCAGCGTCCAAAACCTGAACACTGAAGCTTTCTTT. Translating gives CSVQNLNTEAFF.

V gene TRBV3-1 (or the pseudogene TRBV3-2) combines with J gene TRBJ1-2; a weak D match, TRBD1 (6 bases). Trimming took off 0 bases at V and 7 bases at J, with 15 bases between the two ends. Germline CDR1 and CDR2: LGHDT and YNNKEL (reference sequence). This CDR3 spans 15 amino acids. The CDR3 DNA sequence: TGTGCCAGCAGCCAAGACAGGGGAACGATTAGTGGCTACACCTTC. Amino acid sequence: CASSQDRGTISGYTF.

This chain joins TRBV20-1 and TRBJ2-1; no reliable D call. CDR3 length: 12 amino acids. Germline V lookup: CDR1 DFQATT, CDR2 SNEGSKA (reference sequence). The V end lost 3 bases, the J end lost 4 bases, and 7 bases lay between the germline ends. CDR3 in DNA: TGCAGTGCTAGTAGGGAATACAATGAGCAGTTCTTC. Residues: CSASREYNEQFF.

The chain recombines TRBV4-1 with TRBJ1-4; D is perhaps TRBD1 (5 bases). The germline gives CDR1 MGHRA, CDR2 YSYEKL. This CDR3 has 16 residues. Between the trimmed V and J ends, which lost 4 bases and 4 bases, there was a span of 16 bases. The CDR3 loop is CASSLRGDLGNEKLFF. CDR3 DNA sequence: TGCGCCAGCAGCCTCCGCGGGGACCTGGGTAATGAAAAACTGTTTTTT.

The genes are TRBV27 and TRBJ2-5, with D hard to call. The CDR3 loop spans 13 amino acids. Germline CDR1 MNHEY, CDR2 SMNVEV (reference sequence). The V gene lost 6 bases and the J gene lost 5 bases, with 13 bases spanning the gap. The CDR3 reads CASSHARWETQYF. The CDR3 coding sequence is TGTGCCAGCAGCCATGCCAGGTGGGAGACCCAGTACTTC.

This clone has a single count. The chain joins TRBV30 to TRBJ2-1; D is perhaps TRBD1 or TRBD2 (5 bases each). The CDR3 runs to 16 residues. With 1 base removed from V and 0 bases from J, the gap between germline ends came to 13 bases. Germline CDR1 reads GTSNPN; CDR2 reads SVGIG (reference sequence). The CDR3 sequence is CAWSGTSGSSYNEQFF. The CDR3 coding sequence is TGTGCCTGGAGTGGGACTTCAGGGAGCTCCTACAATGAGCAGTTCTTC.

The chain joins TRBV6-6 to TRBJ1-6; D is undetermined. There are 15 residues in the CDR3. The germline gives CDR1 MNHNY, CDR2 SVGAGI (reference sequence). V shed 4 bases and J shed 8 bases, with 15 bases lying between them. This chain's CDR3 is CASSFPPLEYSPLHF. The CDR3 nucleotides are TGTGCCAGCAGTTTCCCCCCTCTTGAGTATTCACCCCTCCACTTT.

The V gene is TRBV24-1, the J gene TRBJ2-7, with a possible D match to TRBD1 (5 bases). CDR1 is KGHDR and CDR2 is SFDVKD in the germline V gene. Trimming cost V 4 bases and J 4 bases, with 13 bases left between them. This CDR3 comprises 14 residues. The CDR3 DNA is TGTGCCACCAGTGAAGGCAGGGATCCTTACGAGCAGTACTTC. Translated: CATSEGRDPYEQYF.

The V and J genes are TRBV19 and TRBJ1-2, with no clear D. The length of the CDR3 is 14 residues. The germline gives CDR1 LNHDA, CDR2 SQIVND (reference sequence). V shed 3 bases and J shed 4 bases, with 12 bases lying between them. This chain's CDR3 is CASSIQRGRYGYTF. DNA for the CDR3: TGTGCCAGTAGTATCCAGCGTGGCCGCTATGGCTACACCTTC.

This chain links TRBV5-1 with TRBJ1-1, with D possibly matching TRBD1 (6 bases). The CDR3 covers 12 residues. Looked up from germline, CDR1 is SGHRS and CDR2 is YFSETQ. V lost 3 bases and J lost 7, with 10 bases in between. CDR3 sequence: CASSSGGSEAFF. The CDR3 coding sequence is TGCGCCAGCAGCTCCGGGGGCAGTGAAGCTTTCTTT.